These 17 T cell receptor beta chains came from one sample sequenced in a study of T cell responses to AZD1222 COVID-19 vaccine (dated by TCRdb to the early 2020s). According to the study, the label for this sample's time point signals: baseline before first vaccination. The treatment or condition label here, explained by the study, means: meningococcal conjugate vaccine given as trial control. Library preparation was by the immunoSEQ multiplex PCR assay. TCRdb retrieved this table from immuneACCESS and kept in-frame rearrangements only. Not all clones are present; in checked studies, unresolved V genes account for under half, and no reason is known for the remainder. The sample yields roughly 120,000 clones; 88% were counted once. In total, the top ten clones hold approximately 18% of the sample. The sample in question was peripheral blood, obtained on day 0 of MenACWY control vaccination. These receptors all stem from an adult in good health.

The rearrangement uses TRBV5-1 and TRBJ2-1, with D hard to call. The CDR3 totals 12 residues. Between the trimmed V and J ends, which lost 4 bases and 7 bases, there was a span of 9 bases. The germline V gene has CDR1 SGHRS and CDR2 YFSETQ. CDR3 nucleotides: TGCGCCAGCAGCCTCGCACGAAATGAGCAGTTCTTC. Translated, it gives CASSLARNEQFF.

The rearrangement links TRBV6-4 to TRBJ2-1; 14 positions match TRBD2. Germline CDR1 and CDR2: MRHNA and SNTAGT. J lost 5 bases, V lost 3 bases, and 3 bases had no gene match. The CDR3 sequence is 16 residues long. The CDR3 protein is CASSETSGRGDNEQFF. The CDR3 DNA follows: TGTGCCAGCAGTGAGACTAGCGGGAGGGGGGACAATGAGCAGTTCTTC.

The genes are TRBV4-1 and TRBJ2-1; D is unresolved. Germline loops: CDR1 MGHRA, CDR2 YSYEKL. The CDR3 covers 16 residues. V was clipped by 0 bases and J by 4 bases, with 13 bases between them. CDR3 coding DNA: TGCGCCAGCAGCCAAGATCAGCTAGTCGAATACAATGAGCAGTTCTTC. Translation gives CASSQDQLVEYNEQFF.

This CDR3 reads CASSDPGTGDGYTF. CDR3 DNA: TGTGCCAGCAGTGACCCAGGGACAGGGGATGGCTACACCTTC. The V and J genes are TRBV6-4 and TRBJ1-2, with TRBD1 matching over 10 bases. Looked up from germline, CDR1 is MRHNA and CDR2 is SNTAGT. This CDR3 comprises 14 residues. V shed 2 bases and J 6 bases; nucleotides not matched to a gene: 3.

The chain joins TRBV5-1 to TRBJ2-1; TRBD1 agrees at 9 bases. The CDR3 totals 15 residues. The V gene end was trimmed by 3 bases and the J gene end by 4 bases; junction bases not matched to a gene: 5. Germline assignment: CDR1 SGHRS and CDR2 YFSETQ. CDR3 in amino acids: CASSSGTGSYNEQFF. The CDR3 DNA reads TGCGCCAGCAGCTCCGGGACAGGGTCATACAATGAGCAGTTCTTC. The full variable domain, rest sourced from reference TRBV5-1 and TRBJ2-1, is KAGVTQTPRYLIKTRGQQVTLSCSPISGHRSVSWYQQTPGQGLQFLFEYFSETQRNKGNFPGRFSGRQFSNSRSEMNVSTLELGDSALYLCASSSGTGSYNEQFFGPGTRLTVL.

The sample holds a few counts of this clone. CDR3 residues: CSVQPSGYEQYF. The CDR3 DNA reads TGCAGCGTTCAGCCTAGCGGTTACGAGCAGTACTTC. The chain employs TRBV29-1 and TRBJ2-7; 7 nucleotides align to TRBD2. CDR3 length equals 12 residues. The ends lost 5 bases at V and 4 bases at J; junction bases unmatched: 5. The germline V gene has CDR1 SQVTM and CDR2 ANQGSEA.

The V and J genes are TRBV6-4 and TRBJ2-7, with TRBD2 as a possible D gene (6 bases). This CDR3 has 14 residues. Trimming took 0 bases from V and 5 from J, leaving 11 bases between them. Germline CDR1 and CDR2: MRHNA and SNTAGT. The CDR3 protein is CASSDSRGGDEQYF. In nucleotides, the CDR3 is TGTGCCAGCAGTGACTCGAGGGGCGGGGACGAGCAGTACTTC.

The V call is TRBV3-1 (or the pseudogene TRBV3-2), the J call TRBJ2-7, with unresolved D. V was shortened by 3 bases and J by 2 bases, with 5 bases between the two germline ends. The CDR3 has 12 amino acids. Looked up from germline, CDR1 is LGHDT and CDR2 is YNNKEL (reference sequence). This CDR3 reads CASSHRTYEQYF. In DNA, the CDR3 is TGTGCCAGCAGCCACAGAACCTACGAGCAGTACTTC.

The chain carries TRBV2 and TRBJ1-6; the D gene is possibly TRBD1 (5 bases). This CDR3 has 15 residues. Trimming took off 6 bases at V and 3 bases at J, with 12 bases between the two ends. The germline CDR1 and CDR2 sequences are SNHLY and FYNNEI. The CDR3 nucleotides are TGTGCCAGCAGCAAGCCGGACAACTATAATTCACCCCTCCACTTT. The encoded protein is CASSKPDNYNSPLHF. Complete variable domain (other parts from reference TRBV2 and TRBJ1-6): EPEVTQTPSHQVTQMGQEVILRCVPISNHLYFYWYRQILGQKVEFLVSFYNNEISEKSEIFDDQFSVERPDGSNFTLKIRSTKLEDSAMYFCASSKPDNYNSPLHFGNGTRLTVT.

The chain is built from TRBV28 and TRBJ2-5; TRBD1 matches 7 bases. The trim removed 8 bases at V and 3 bases at J, leaving 9 bases unmatched. Germline CDR1 and CDR2: MDHEN and SYDVKM. The CDR3 is 14 amino acids. In DNA, the CDR3 is TGTGCCAGCCGTAACAGGGGTTCCAAAGAGACCCAGTACTTC. Protein sequence: CASRNRGSKETQYF.

The chain employs TRBV28 and TRBJ2-7, with D tentatively TRBD1 (5 bases). This CDR3 comprises 12 residues. Germline CDR1 is MDHEN and CDR2 is SYDVKM. The CDR3 loop is CASPGQGYEQYF. The CDR3 DNA follows: TGTGCGAGTCCCGGCCAGGGCTACGAGCAGTACTTC. The full variable domain, with the rest looked up from reference TRBV28 and TRBJ2-7, is DVKVTQSSRYLVKRTGEKVFLECVQDMDHENMFWYRQDPGLGLRLIYFSYDVKMKEKGDIPEGYSVSREKKERFSLILESASTNQTSMYLCASPGQGYEQYFGPGTRLTVT.

The J gene is TRBJ1-2, the V gene TRBV3-1 (or the pseudogene TRBV3-2); unclear D gene. Trimming took 1 base from V and 2 from J, leaving 8 bases between them. Germline V CDR1 and CDR2: LGHDT, YNNKEL (reference sequence). The CDR3 has 14 amino acids. The CDR3 loop is CASSQGLGNYGYTF. For the CDR3, the DNA is TGTGCCAGCAGCCAAGGTTTGGGAAACTATGGCTACACCTTC.

This clone was seen only a few times. This chain links TRBV19 with TRBJ2-1; D not certain. CDR3 length: 13 residues. With 10 bases removed from V and 5 bases from J, the gap between germline ends came to 15 bases. Germline V CDR1 and CDR2: LNHDA, SQIVND (reference sequence). Here the CDR3 reads CATKSERNNEQFF. DNA of the CDR3: TGTGCCACTAAGTCCGAGAGGAACAATGAGCAGTTCTTC.

The chain recombines TRBV5-1 with TRBJ2-7, with D perhaps TRBD1 or TRBD2 (5 bases each). This CDR3 has 17 residues. Germline CDR1 and CDR2: SGHRS and YFSETQ. V was trimmed by 3 bases and J by 7 bases, leaving 26 bases between them. CDR3 protein: CASSSAINRDRRYEQYF. CDR3 DNA sequence: TGCGCCAGCAGCTCGGCGATTAACCGGGACCGACGATATGAGCAGTACTTC.

The J gene is TRBJ1-2, the V gene TRBV3-1 (or the pseudogene TRBV3-2), with unresolved D. V was trimmed by 0 bases and J by 4 bases, leaving 9 bases between them. CDR3 length equals 14 residues. The germline V gene encodes CDR1 LGHDT and CDR2 YNNKEL (reference sequence). CDR3 sequence: CASSQDHRTYGYTF. CDR3 bases: TGTGCCAGCAGCCAAGATCACAGAACCTATGGCTACACCTTC.

V and J are TRBV11-2 and TRBJ1-1, with D tentatively TRBD1 (5 bases). The V gene lost 5 bases and the J gene lost 8 bases, with 12 bases spanning the gap. The CDR3 sequence is 12 residues long. Germline-derived CDR1 and CDR2 are SGHAT and FQNNGV. The CDR3 region has the DNA TGTGCCAGCAGCCTGGCCAGGGTGGAAGCTTTCTTT. This encodes CASSLARVEAFF.

The V gene is TRBV7-7, the J gene TRBJ2-5; a weak D match, TRBD2 (5 bases). Germline assignment: CDR1 SSHAT and CDR2 FNYEAQ (reference sequence). V shed 1 base and J shed 5 bases, with 8 bases lying between them. CDR3 length equals 13 residues. Here the CDR3 DNA reads TGTGCCAGCAGCTTAGGTGCGGGTGAGACCCAGTACTTC. It encodes CASSLGAGETQYF.